This TCR beta chain emerged from a study of OX40 agonist ivuxolimab in advanced cancers. With respect to the entire study: The costimulatory receptor OX40 (CD134) was targeted by ivuxolimab, a fully human IgG2 agonistic monoclonal antibody. Intravenous ivuxolimab was administered to patients every 2 weeks at six dose levels: 0.01, 0.1, 0.3, 1.5, 3 and 10 mg/kg. Of the roughly 51 dose-escalation patients, hepatocellular carcinoma was present in some 19, melanoma in approximately 15, renal cell carcinoma in 9 and head and neck cancer in 9. In the dose-escalation cohort, more than 75% of patients were male, and the mean age was around 60 years, with a range of 23 to 79. Prior anti-PD-1, anti-PD-L1 or anti-CTLA-4 therapy was permitted, and checkpoint inhibitors had been received by about 36% of dose-escalation patients. Partial responses were achieved by three dose-escalation patients, of whom one had hepatocellular carcinoma and two had cutaneous melanoma. Peripheral TCRbeta sequencing aimed to test whether ivuxolimab altered TCR sequence diversity and caused clonal T-cell expansion. The paper covers the monotherapy dose-escalation part of the phase I ivuxolimab trial, which included N = 52 patients.

As regards this clone: Its antigen target is currently unknown. No much larger clone is present one base from it, and per-base qualities are unavailable.

For sequencing of the TCRbeta CDR3 region, genomic DNA was extracted from the sorted cells. TCRbeta CDR3 regions were sequenced using the immunoSEQ Assay. Held by TCRdb, this immuneACCESS table contains in-frame sequences only and omits some clones. Under half of the omission traces to an unresolved V gene where checked; the cause of the rest is unknown. The sample includes tens of thousands of clones, with approximately 91% observed a single time. The ten largest clones represent 18% of the sample. The research as a whole found: At doses of 0.1 to 3.0 mg/kg, clonal expansion of both CD4+ and CD8+ blood T cells was observed from baseline to week 6. After ivuxolimab, CD8+ T cells had more expanded clones than CD4+ T cells on average. Low levels of normalized T-cell clonal expansion were also shown by some nonresponding patients. In the 0.1-3.0 mg/kg groups, partial responders had among the lowest normalized peripheral clonal expansion, particularly in CD8+ T cells. The antigen specificity of the clonally expanded peripheral T cells was not determined.

The trial excluded patients who had a history of autoimmune disease or were on systemic immunosuppression. In every dose cohort, peripheral blood was drawn for TCR sequencing at baseline, cycle 4 day 1, and cycle 7 day 1. Samples came from an open-label, multicenter, first-in-human phase I dose-escalation trial of ivuxolimab. The trial enrolled adults with locally advanced or metastatic head and neck squamous cell, hepatocellular, melanoma or renal cell carcinoma. Before TCR sequencing, CD4+ T cells and CD8+ T cells were sorted from peripheral blood as separate populations. The CDR3 holds 16 amino acids from the cysteine to the phenylalanine. Only the CDR3 DNA is retained, 48 bases long and in frame from the first base. The junction shows trimming of 0 bases on V and 0 bases on J, plus 9 bases between the germline ends. Per the germline V gene, SGHTA is the CDR1 and FQGTGA is the CDR2.

Source: CD4+ or CD8+ T cells sorted from blood, taken in a trial of the OX40 agonist ivuxolimab. This TCR was sampled from an adult with an advanced solid tumor such as melanoma, head and neck, liver or kidney cancer. The chain joins TRBV7-3 to TRBJ2-1; confidence is insufficient to name the D gene. The CDR3 protein: CASSLTAMSSYNEQFF. The DNA is as follows: TGTGCCAGCAGCTTAACCGCTATGAGCTCCTACAATGAGCAGTTCTTC.